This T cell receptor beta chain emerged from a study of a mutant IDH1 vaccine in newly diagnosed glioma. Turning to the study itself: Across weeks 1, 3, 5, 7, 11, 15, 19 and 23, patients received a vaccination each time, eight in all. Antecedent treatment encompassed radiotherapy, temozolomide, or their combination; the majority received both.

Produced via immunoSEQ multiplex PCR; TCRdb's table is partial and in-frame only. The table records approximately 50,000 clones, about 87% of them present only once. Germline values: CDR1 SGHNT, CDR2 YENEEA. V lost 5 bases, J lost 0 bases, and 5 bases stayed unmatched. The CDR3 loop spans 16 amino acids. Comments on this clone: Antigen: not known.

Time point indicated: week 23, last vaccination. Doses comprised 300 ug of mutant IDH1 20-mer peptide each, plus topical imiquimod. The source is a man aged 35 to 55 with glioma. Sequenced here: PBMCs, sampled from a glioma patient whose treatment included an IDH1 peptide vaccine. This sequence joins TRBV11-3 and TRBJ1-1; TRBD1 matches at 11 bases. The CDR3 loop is CASSPGTGGLNTEAFF. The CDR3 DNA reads TGTGCCAGCAGCCCGGGGACAGGGGGGCTGAACACTGAAGCTTTCTTT.